The 28 T cell receptor beta chains presented below share a single source sample, sequenced in a study of molecular identifiers for immune sequencing clone quantification. TCRdb re-derived calls from the PCR reads in MiXCR, one entry per CDR3 protein. The data hold fewer than 100,000 distinct CDR3 sequences, with around 20% observed a single time. Sequencing was performed on naive CD8+ T cells from blood, with Jurkat cell RNA spiked in. Noted subset: FACS-sorted CD8+CD4-CCR7+CD45RA+ naive T cells. The receptors shown here come from a human donor in good health. Some libraries in this study had Jurkat cell RNA spiked in.

The chain recombines TRBV20-1 with TRBJ2-7; D may match TRBD1 or TRBD2 (5 bases each). Germline lookup yields CDR1 DFQATT and CDR2 SNEGSKA (reference sequence). This CDR3 spans 16 amino acids. Trimming removed 0 bases from V and 6 bases from J, with 21 bases in between. DNA of the CDR3: TGCAGTGCTAGAGAGAGATCCGGGACGGGTCACTCCGAGCAGTACTTC. Residues: CSARERSGTGHSEQYF.

This clonotype was counted ten times or more. The rearrangement joins TRBV4-1 to TRBJ2-3; possibly TRBD2 for D (6 bases). V lost 0 bases and J lost 5, with 24 bases in between. The germline V gene encodes CDR1 MGHRA and CDR2 YSYEKL. CDR3 length equals 19 residues. In DNA, the CDR3 is TGCGCCAGCAGCCAAGATATTTCTCCGCGGGGACCTGAACTAGATACGCAGTATTTT. It encodes CASSQDISPRGPELDTQYF.

As to this clonotype: The CDR3 end shows no conserved phenylalanine or tryptophan, and so a read error is likely. The V call is TRBV15, the J call TRBJ2-7; D is possibly TRBD1 (6 bases). Germline assignment: CDR1 LNHNV and CDR2 YYDKDF (reference sequence). This CDR3 contains 15 residues. V lost 0 bases, J lost 2 bases, and 11 bases lay in between. CDR3 in amino acids: CATSRDPTGTYEQYL. The CDR3 nucleotides are TGTGCCACCAGCAGAGATCCGACAGGCACCTACGAGCAGTACCTC.

Many counts were recorded for this clonotype. The chain carries TRBV10-3 and TRBJ2-7, with 7 bases lining up with TRBD1. J lost 5 bases, V lost 0 bases, and 10 bases had no gene match. Germline CDR1 and CDR2: ENHRY and SYGVKD. The CDR3 covers 16 residues. The CDR3 coding sequence is TGTGCCATCAGTGAGTCAGTTAGACAGGGCCCCAACGAGCAGTACTTC. This codes for CAISESVRQGPNEQYF.

A remark on this clonotype: A much larger clonotype is one base distant, so this may be a read error. The chain is built from TRBV27 and TRBJ1-6; D is perhaps TRBD1 (6 bases). CDR3 size: 15 residues. The germline gives CDR1 MNHEY, CDR2 SMNVEV (reference sequence). DNA for the CDR3: TGTGCCAGCAGTCCTGGGACACCTAATAATTCACCCCTCTACTTT. It specifies CASSPGTPNNSPLYF.

On this clonotype itself: A much larger clone differs by one base, so this may be a read error. The J gene is TRBJ2-4, the V gene TRBV20-1; TRBD2 might be the D (6 bases). Per the germline V gene, CDR1 is DFQATT and CDR2 is SNEGSKA (reference sequence). The CDR3 spans 15 residues. CDR3 in DNA: TGCAGTGCTAGAGATAATAGGGAGGTTTTGGGCATTCGGTACTTC. This encodes CSARDNREVLGIRYF.

The chain uses TRBV15 and TRBJ1-4; TRBD1 might be the D (5 bases). V shed 4 bases and J shed 7 bases, with 19 bases lying between them. CDR1 is LNHNV and CDR2 is YYDKDF in the germline V gene (reference sequence). The CDR3 has 16 residues. This chain's CDR3 is CATSTSGREGFEKLFF. CDR3 DNA sequence: TGTGCCACCAGCACCTCGGGCAGGGAGGGTTTTGAAAAACTGTTTTTT. The full variable domain, completed using reference TRBV15 and TRBJ1-4, is DAMVIQNPRYQVTQFGKPVTLSCSQTLNHNVMYWYQQKSSQAPKLLFHYYDKDFNNEADTPDNFQSRRPNTSFCFLDIRSPGLGDTAMYLCATSTSGREGFEKLFFGSGTQLSVL.

This clonotype was recorded many times. The V and J genes are TRBV4-3 and TRBJ2-4; TRBD2 matches at 8 bases. The V gene end was trimmed by 1 base and the J gene end by 3 bases; junction bases not matched to a gene: 11. In germline, CDR1 is LGHNA, CDR2 YSLEER. The CDR3 contains 18 residues. CDR3 bases: TGCGCCAGCAGCCAAGGAGCGGGGGTTGAGTTTGTCAAAAACATTCAGTACTTC. It yields the protein CASSQGAGVEFVKNIQYF.

Notes on this clonotype: A much larger clone is a single base away; this may be a read error. The chain recombines TRBV7-2 with TRBJ2-7; the match to TRBD1 covers 9 bases. After removal of 8 bases from V and 6 bases from J, the junction contained 8 bases not matched to a gene. Germline V gives CDR1 SGHTA, CDR2 FQGNSA. This CDR3 contains 13 residues. CDR3 sequence reads: CASGPGTGFEQYF. The CDR3 bases are TGTGCCAGCGGCCCCGGGACAGGGTTCGAGCAGTACTTC.

This clonotype was counted at least ten times. This sequence joins TRBV6-5 and TRBJ2-3, with D maybe TRBD1 (5 bases). Between the trimmed V and J ends, which lost 1 base and 1 base, there was a span of 9 bases. CDR3 length: 15 amino acids. CDR1 and CDR2 (germline): MNHEY, SVGAGI. The CDR3 here is CASSYLSTGTDTQYF. In DNA, the CDR3 is TGTGCCAGCAGTTACTTGTCGACAGGCACAGATACGCAGTATTTT.

This clonotype has just a few counts. CDR3 nucleotide sequence: TGTGCCAGCAGTTCCAAGACAGGGTACCCCTACGAGCAGTACTTC. Amino acid sequence: CASSSKTGYPYEQYF. The chain joins TRBV27 to TRBJ2-7, with 7 bases fitting TRBD1. The V gene end was trimmed by 4 bases and the J gene end by 2 bases; junction bases not matched to a gene: 8. Germline CDR1 and CDR2: MNHEY and SMNVEV (reference sequence). The CDR3 length is 15 residues.

This clonotype has a handful of counts. J is TRBJ2-3 and V is TRBV27; no firm D call. CDR3 length: 15 amino acids. Germline values: CDR1 MNHEY, CDR2 SMNVEV (reference sequence). Between the trimmed V and J ends, which lost 5 bases and 2 bases, there was a span of 14 bases. The CDR3, as DNA: TGTGCCAGCAGTCCCGAGAGGCCCTCCACAGATACGCAGTATTTT. It specifies CASSPERPSTDTQYF.

As for this clonotype: Since a much larger clone is just one base distant, this may be a read error. The chain couples TRBV9 to TRBJ2-3; a weak D match, TRBD1 (6 bases). Trimming left V 7 bases short and J 3 bases short, with 15 bases between. The CDR3 sequence is 14 residues long. CDR1 and CDR2 (germline): SGDLS, YYNGEE. CDR3 protein: CASRDRTVTDTQYF. For the CDR3, the DNA is TGTGCCAGCCGCGACCGGACAGTAACAGATACGCAGTATTTT.

This clonotype was seen at least ten times. The genes are TRBV5-5 and TRBJ2-5, with 8 bases aligning to TRBD1. Germline trimming cut 4 bases from V and 1 base from J; bases unmatched to any gene: 3. From germline, CDR1 is SGHKS and CDR2 YYEKEE (reference sequence). CDR3 size: 14 residues. CDR3 in amino acids: CASSPTGVQETQYF. CDR3 in DNA: TGTGCCAGCAGCCCGACAGGGGTCCAAGAGACCCAGTACTTC.

This clonotype has a count of ten or more. The V and J genes are TRBV7-9 and TRBJ1-5; no definite D call. Trimming took 4 bases from V and 4 from J, leaving 5 bases between them. In germline, CDR1 is SEHNR, CDR2 FQNEAQ (reference sequence). The CDR3 extends over 12 amino acids. CDR3 nucleotide sequence: TGTGCCAGCAGCTCACAGAATCAGCCCCAGCATTTT. It encodes CASSSQNQPQHF.

This clonotype was observed many times. The chain joins TRBV5-5 to TRBJ2-7; D not certain. CDR3 length: 13 amino acids. Per the germline V gene, CDR1 is SGHKS and CDR2 is YYEKEE (reference sequence). Deletions cut 4 bases from V and 3 bases from J, with 11 bases between. CDR3 sequence reads: CASSPERVYEQYF. The CDR3 DNA is TGTGCCAGCAGCCCCGAAAGAGTCTACGAGCAGTACTTC.

With respect to this clonotype: A read error is possible here, since a much larger clone lies one base away. V gene TRBV6-1 combines with J gene TRBJ2-1; a weak D match, TRBD2 (6 bases). CDR1 is MNHNS and CDR2 is SASEGT in the germline V gene. The CDR3 consists of 16 residues. The CDR3 region has the DNA TGTGCCAGCAGAGAAGAAGGGCTAGCGCCCAACAATGAGCAGTTCTTC. As protein: CASREEGLAPNNEQFF.

The chain combines TRBV19 with TRBJ2-3; 7 positions match TRBD2. The germline CDR1 and CDR2 sequences are LNHDA and SQIVND (reference sequence). After removal of 7 bases from V and 5 bases from J, the junction contained 18 bases not matched to a gene. The CDR3 has 17 residues. The CDR3 loop reads CASTQTVRTREVDTQYF. The CDR3 bases are TGTGCCAGTACCCAAACGGTCCGGACTAGAGAAGTAGATACGCAGTATTTT.

About this clonotype itself: The CDR3 carries no conserved terminal phenylalanine or tryptophan, so it likely arises from a read error. The rearrangement links TRBV4-1 to TRBJ2-1; TRBD2 matches 8 bases. CDR3 length: 17 residues. V was clipped by 0 bases and J by 2 bases; unmatched bases: 6. From germline, CDR1 is MGHRA and CDR2 YSYEKL. The CDR3 DNA is TGCGCCAGCAGCCAAGATTCGAGCGGGGGACCCTACAATGAGCAGTTCCTC. This translates into CASSQDSSGGPYNEQFL.

The V and J genes are TRBV6-1 and TRBJ1-5; D is undetermined. V was shortened by 3 bases and J by 0 bases, with 12 bases between the two germline ends. CDR3 length: 16 amino acids. Germline V gene sequence: CDR1 MNHNS, CDR2 SASEGT. CDR3 loop: CASSDLRGHSNQPQHF. DNA for the CDR3: TGTGCCAGCAGTGATTTACGTGGCCATAGCAATCAGCCCCAGCATTTT.

This clonotype was seen many times. The V call is TRBV7-9, the J call TRBJ1-3; no reliable D call. V lost 5 bases to trimming and J lost 4 bases, with 24 bases between them. Germline V lookup: CDR1 SEHNR, CDR2 FQNEAQ (reference sequence). CDR3 length equals 18 residues. CDR3 bases: TGTGCCAGCAGCCGAACGATACTTGATCAGGTCGGCGGAAACACCATATATTTT. This translates into CASSRTILDQVGGNTIYF.

This clonotype was picked up a small number of times. The V call is TRBV27, the J call TRBJ2-7; D call uncertain. Per germline, CDR1 MNHEY and CDR2 SMNVEV (reference sequence). This CDR3 is 14 amino acids long. V lost 3 bases, J lost 0 bases, and 9 bases lay in between. In DNA form, the CDR3 reads TGTGCCAGCAGTTTCACCGGTAGCTCCTACGAGCAGTACTTC. Translated, it gives CASSFTGSSYEQYF.

In this sample, this clonotype turned up many times. The chain is built from TRBV6-2 or TRBV6-3 and TRBJ2-5; D unresolved. CDR1 and CDR2 from the germline V gene are MNHEY and SVGEGT. The CDR3 contains 18 residues. The germline V and J ends were trimmed by 4 bases and 5 bases, with 26 bases remaining between them. CDR3 in amino acids: CASSSLITLDSISETQYF. The CDR3 DNA follows: TGTGCCAGCAGTTCCCTCATTACCCTTGACTCGATCTCGGAGACCCAGTACTTC.

This clonotype occurred many times. The chain links TRBV6-5 to TRBJ2-3, with 8 bases identical to TRBD2. The trim removed 5 bases at V and 2 bases at J, leaving 6 bases unmatched. Germline V gene data show CDR1 as MNHEY and CDR2 as SVGAGI. This CDR3 spans 15 amino acids. CDR3 DNA sequence: TGTGCCAGCAGTGCCTTAGCGGGGTCCACAGATACGCAGTATTTT. It encodes CASSALAGSTDTQYF.

This clonotype was found many times. The chain is built from TRBV9 and TRBJ1-5; D is undetermined. V gave up 0 bases and J gave up 3 bases, with 10 bases separating them. The germline V gene encodes CDR1 SGDLS and CDR2 YYNGEE. The CDR3 contains 15 residues. The CDR3 nucleotides are TGTGCCAGCAGCGTAGGGCGACACGCCAATCAGCCCCAGCATTTT. It specifies CASSVGRHANQPQHF.

On this clonotype: A much larger clone differs by one base, so this may be a read error. J is TRBJ2-3 and V is TRBV11-2; TRBD2 matches 9 bases. Germline V gene data show CDR1 as SGHAT and CDR2 as FQNNGV. CDR3 size: 17 residues. The V and J ends lost 5 bases and 0 bases, in that order; junction bases with no gene match: 9. The DNA of the CDR3 is TGTGCCAGCAGCGGGCGGATAGCGGGGGTCAGCACAGATACGCAGTATTTT. As protein: CASSGRIAGVSTDTQYF.

This clonotype showed up many times. The CDR3 sequence: CSARVITASGTYEQYF. The DNA of the CDR3 is TGCAGTGCTAGAGTTATAACGGCTAGCGGAACCTACGAGCAGTACTTC. The chain couples TRBV20-1 to TRBJ2-7; TRBD2 aligns across 7 bases. Germline V lookup: CDR1 DFQATT, CDR2 SNEGSKA (reference sequence). This CDR3 is built from 16 residues. With 1 base clipped from V and 2 bases from J, the junction kept 11 bases outside the gene matches.

In this sample, this clonotype turned up many times. This chain joins TRBV28 and TRBJ1-5; no reliable D call. CDR1 MDHEN and CDR2 SYDVKM come from the germline V gene. Deletions cut 4 bases from V and 2 bases from J, with 21 bases between. The CDR3 loop spans 18 amino acids. The CDR3, as DNA: TGTGCCAGCAGTTCCTCAGTCTTCGGGTGGAAGGGCAATCAGCCCCAGCATTTT. Protein sequence: CASSSSVFGWKGNQPQHF.